The T cell receptor beta chain under discussion was sequenced for a study of cytomegalovirus exposure and HLA in healthy donors. A single count supports this clone. Assay: immunoSEQ multiplex PCR; the TCRdb copy retains only in-frame clones and omits some. The data show about 300,000 clones, around 89% seen once. This CDR3 region has 14 residues. V was pared by 5 bases and J by 7 bases, with 14 bases between. The germline gives CDR1 MNHEY, CDR2 SMNVEV (reference sequence). Input material: PBMCs. The TCR comes from a young woman in good health and CMV-seronegative. The chain employs TRBV27 and TRBJ1-4; no clear D. CDR3 DNA sequence: TGTGCCAGCAGTGACACTCGCATAGGTGAAAAACTGTTTTTT. Its translation is CASSDTRIGEKLFF.